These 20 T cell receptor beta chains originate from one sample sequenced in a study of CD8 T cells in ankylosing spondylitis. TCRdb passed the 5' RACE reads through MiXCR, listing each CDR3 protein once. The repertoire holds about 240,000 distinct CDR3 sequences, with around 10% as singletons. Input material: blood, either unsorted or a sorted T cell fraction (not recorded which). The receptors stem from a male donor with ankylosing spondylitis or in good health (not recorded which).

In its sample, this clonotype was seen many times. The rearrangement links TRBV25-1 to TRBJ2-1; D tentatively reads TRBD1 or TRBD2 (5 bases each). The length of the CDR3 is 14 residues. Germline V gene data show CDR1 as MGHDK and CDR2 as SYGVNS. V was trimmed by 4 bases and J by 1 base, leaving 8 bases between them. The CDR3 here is CASSVGGSYNEQFF. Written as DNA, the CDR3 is TGTGCCAGCAGTGTTGGGGGATCCTACAATGAGCAGTTCTTC.

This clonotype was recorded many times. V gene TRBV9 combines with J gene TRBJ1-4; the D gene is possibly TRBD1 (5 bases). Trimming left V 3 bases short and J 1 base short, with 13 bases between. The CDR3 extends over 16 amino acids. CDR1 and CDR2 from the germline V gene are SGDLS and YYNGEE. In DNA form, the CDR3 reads TGTGCCAGCAGCGGCCGAGACAGCGAAACTAATGAAAAACTGTTTTTT. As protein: CASSGRDSETNEKLFF.

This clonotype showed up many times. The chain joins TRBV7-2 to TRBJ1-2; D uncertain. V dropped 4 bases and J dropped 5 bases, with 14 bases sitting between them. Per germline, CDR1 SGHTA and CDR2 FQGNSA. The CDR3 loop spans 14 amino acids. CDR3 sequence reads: CASSSGRVSYGYTF. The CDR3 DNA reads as TGTGCCAGCAGCTCGGGGAGGGTGTCTTATGGCTACACCTTC.

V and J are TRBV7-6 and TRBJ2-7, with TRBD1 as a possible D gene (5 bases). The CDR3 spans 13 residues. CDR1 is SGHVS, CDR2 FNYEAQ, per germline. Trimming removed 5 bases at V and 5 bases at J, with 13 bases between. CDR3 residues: CASSTKLGDEQYF. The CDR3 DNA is TGTGCCAGCAGCACAAAATTAGGGGACGAGCAGTACTTC.

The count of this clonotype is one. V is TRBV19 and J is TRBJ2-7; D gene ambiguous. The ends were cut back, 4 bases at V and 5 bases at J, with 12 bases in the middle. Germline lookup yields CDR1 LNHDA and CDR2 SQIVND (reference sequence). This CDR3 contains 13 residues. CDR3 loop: CASSTRVKNEQYF. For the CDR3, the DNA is TGTGCCAGTAGTACCCGGGTCAAGAACGAGCAGTACTTC.

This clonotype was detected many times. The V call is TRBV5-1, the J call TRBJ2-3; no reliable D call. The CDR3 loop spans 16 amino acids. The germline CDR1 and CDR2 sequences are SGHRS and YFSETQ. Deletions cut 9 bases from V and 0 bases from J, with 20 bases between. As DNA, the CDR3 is TGCGCCACTCCGTCACCGACGGGTTCAAGCACAGATACGCAGTATTTT. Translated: CATPSPTGSSTDTQYF.

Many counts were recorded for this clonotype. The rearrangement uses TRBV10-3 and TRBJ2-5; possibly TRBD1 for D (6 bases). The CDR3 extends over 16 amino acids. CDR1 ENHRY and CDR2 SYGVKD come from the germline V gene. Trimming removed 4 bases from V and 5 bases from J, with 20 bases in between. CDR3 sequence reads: CAISAQGMAPGETQYF. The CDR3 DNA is TGTGCCATCAGTGCCCAGGGGATGGCCCCTGGGGAGACCCAGTACTTC.

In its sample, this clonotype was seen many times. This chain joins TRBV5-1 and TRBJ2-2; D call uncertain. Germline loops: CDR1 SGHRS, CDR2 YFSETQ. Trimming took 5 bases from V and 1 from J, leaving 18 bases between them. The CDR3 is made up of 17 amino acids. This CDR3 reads CASSLQSTLQNTGELFF. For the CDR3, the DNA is TGCGCCAGCAGTCTCCAATCCACTCTCCAGAACACCGGGGAGCTGTTTTTT.

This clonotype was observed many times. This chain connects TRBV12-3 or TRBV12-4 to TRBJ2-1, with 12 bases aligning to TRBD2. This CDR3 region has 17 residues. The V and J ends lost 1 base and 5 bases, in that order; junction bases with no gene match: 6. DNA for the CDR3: TGTGCCAGCAGTTTAGTGGCTAGCGGGGGGGGGAACAATGAGCAGTTCTTC. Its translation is CASSLVASGGGNNEQFF.

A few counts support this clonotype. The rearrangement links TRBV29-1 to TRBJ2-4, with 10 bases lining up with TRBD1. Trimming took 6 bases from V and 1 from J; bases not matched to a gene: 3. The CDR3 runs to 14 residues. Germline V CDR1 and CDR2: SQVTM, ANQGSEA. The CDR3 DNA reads TGCAGCGTGGCGGGACAGGGGGCCAAAAACATTCAGTACTTC. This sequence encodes CSVAGQGAKNIQYF.

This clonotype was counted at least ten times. The CDR3 DNA reads TGTGCCAGCAGCCGACGCAGGGCTGGAACTGAAGCTTTCTTT. Translation: CASSRRRAGTEAFF. V is TRBV14 and J is TRBJ1-1; perhaps TRBD1 as D (5 bases). This CDR3 has 14 amino acids. V dropped 4 bases and J dropped 5 bases, with 14 bases sitting between them. CDR1 is SGHDN, CDR2 FVKESK, per germline. Complete variable domain (other parts from reference TRBV14 and TRBJ1-1): EAGVTQFPSHSVIEKGQTVTLRCDPISGHDNLYWYRRVMGKEIKFLLHFVKESKQDESGMPNNRFLAERTGGTYSTLKVQPAELEDSGVYFCASSRRRAGTEAFFGQGTRLTVV.

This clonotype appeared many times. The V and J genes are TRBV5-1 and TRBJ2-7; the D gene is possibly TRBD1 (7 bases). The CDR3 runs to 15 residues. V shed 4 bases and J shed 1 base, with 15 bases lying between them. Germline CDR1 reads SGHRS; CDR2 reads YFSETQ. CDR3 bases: TGCGCCAGCAGCGTCGACAGGGAGGAATCCTACGAGCAGTACTTC. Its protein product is CASSVDREESYEQYF.

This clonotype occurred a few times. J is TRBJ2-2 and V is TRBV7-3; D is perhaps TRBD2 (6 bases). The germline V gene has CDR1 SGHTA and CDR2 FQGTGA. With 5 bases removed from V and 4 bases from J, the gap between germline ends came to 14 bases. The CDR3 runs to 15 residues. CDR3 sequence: CASSQNPAGTGELFF. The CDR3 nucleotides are TGTGCCAGCAGCCAAAACCCAGCGGGCACCGGGGAGCTGTTTTTT.

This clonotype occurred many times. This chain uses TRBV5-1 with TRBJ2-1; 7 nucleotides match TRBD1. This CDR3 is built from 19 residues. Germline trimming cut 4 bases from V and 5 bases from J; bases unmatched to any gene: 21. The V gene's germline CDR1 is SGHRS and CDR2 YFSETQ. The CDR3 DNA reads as TGCGCCAGCAGCCCCGGATACTTAACGACAGGGCCAGGGAACAATGAGCAGTTCTTC. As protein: CASSPGYLTTGPGNNEQFF.

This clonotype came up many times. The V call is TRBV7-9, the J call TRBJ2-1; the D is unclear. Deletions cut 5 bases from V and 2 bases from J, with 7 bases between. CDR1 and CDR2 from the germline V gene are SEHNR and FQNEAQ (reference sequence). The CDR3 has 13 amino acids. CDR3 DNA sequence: TGTGCCAGCAGCCACCCCACCTACAATGAGCAGTTCTTC. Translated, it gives CASSHPTYNEQFF.

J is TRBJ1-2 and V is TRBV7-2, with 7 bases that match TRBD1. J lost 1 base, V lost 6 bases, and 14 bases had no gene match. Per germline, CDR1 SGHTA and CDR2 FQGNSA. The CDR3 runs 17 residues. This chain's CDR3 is CASSNPGQLNLNYGYTF. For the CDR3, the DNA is TGTGCCAGCAGTAATCCGGGACAGTTAAACCTTAACTATGGCTACACCTTC. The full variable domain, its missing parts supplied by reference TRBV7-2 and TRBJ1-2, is GAGVSQSPSNKVTEKGKDVELRCDPISGHTALYWYRQSLGQGLEFLIYFQGNSAPDKSGLPSDRFSAERTGGSVSTLTIQRTQQEDSAVYLCASSNPGQLNLNYGYTFGSGTRLTVV.

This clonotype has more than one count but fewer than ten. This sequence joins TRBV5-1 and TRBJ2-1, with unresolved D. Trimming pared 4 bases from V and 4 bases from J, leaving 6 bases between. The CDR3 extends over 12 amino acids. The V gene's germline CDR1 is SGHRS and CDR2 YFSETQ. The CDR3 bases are TGCGCCAGCAGCCGACGATACAATGAGCAGTTCTTC. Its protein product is CASSRRYNEQFF.

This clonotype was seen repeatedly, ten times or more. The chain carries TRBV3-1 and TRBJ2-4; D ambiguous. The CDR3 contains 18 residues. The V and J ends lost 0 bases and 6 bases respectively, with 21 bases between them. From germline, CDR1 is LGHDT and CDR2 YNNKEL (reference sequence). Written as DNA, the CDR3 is TGTGCCAGCAGCCAAGAGCCCCCCTTAACTACGAGGCTAAACATTCAGTACTTC. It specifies CASSQEPPLTTRLNIQYF. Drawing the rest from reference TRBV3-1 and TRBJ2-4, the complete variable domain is DTAVSQTPKYLVTQMGNDKSIKCEQNLGHDTMYWYKQDSKKFLKIMFSYNNKELIINETVPNRFSPKSPDKAHLNLHINSLELGDSAVYFCASSQEPPLTTRLNIQYFGAGTRLSVL.

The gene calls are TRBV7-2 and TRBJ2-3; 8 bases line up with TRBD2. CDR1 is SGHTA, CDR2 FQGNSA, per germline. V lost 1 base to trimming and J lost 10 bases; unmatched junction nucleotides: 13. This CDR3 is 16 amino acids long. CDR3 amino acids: CASSLVTSGLSSPQYF. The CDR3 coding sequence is TGTGCCAGCAGCTTAGTAACTAGCGGTTTATCGAGCCCGCAGTATTTT.

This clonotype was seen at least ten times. The CDR3 DNA is TGCAGCGTTGACAGGGGGCTCAGCACAGATACGCAGTATTTT. Protein: CSVDRGLSTDTQYF. J is TRBJ2-3 and V is TRBV29-1; 8 bases align to TRBD1. The CDR3 is 14 residues long. V was clipped by 3 bases and J by 0 bases; unmatched bases: 2. The germline V gene has CDR1 SQVTM and CDR2 ANQGSEA.